Sequencing of this T cell receptor (beta chain) was carried out in a study of blood T cell repertoires in COVID-19. Overall study context: In each case, the material was cDNA or gDNA derived from T cells, B-cell-depleted T cells, or PBMCs.

Germline V gives CDR1 LGHDT, CDR2 YNNKEL (reference sequence). Trimming stripped 0 bases from V and 4 bases from J, with 10 bases between. The CDR3 covers 15 residues. How the authors handled the data: By means of reference gene primer amplification, nucleated cell counts were estimated. The table came from immunoSEQ multiplex PCR; TCRdb's copy has only in-frame clones and leaves some out. V and J calls and clone size come straight from that table; D and trimming were deduced from the DNA. The table includes roughly 150,000 clones, roughly nine tenths detected once. V and J are TRBV3-1 (or the pseudogene TRBV3-2) and TRBJ1-3; D is perhaps TRBD1 (5 bases). The sequencing input was peripheral blood. The clonotype originates from a man aged 60 to 75 with active or convalescent COVID-19. The CDR3 reads CASSQDRARGNTIYF. As DNA, the CDR3 is TGTGCCAGCAGCCAAGACAGGGCTCGGGGAAACACCATATATTTT.